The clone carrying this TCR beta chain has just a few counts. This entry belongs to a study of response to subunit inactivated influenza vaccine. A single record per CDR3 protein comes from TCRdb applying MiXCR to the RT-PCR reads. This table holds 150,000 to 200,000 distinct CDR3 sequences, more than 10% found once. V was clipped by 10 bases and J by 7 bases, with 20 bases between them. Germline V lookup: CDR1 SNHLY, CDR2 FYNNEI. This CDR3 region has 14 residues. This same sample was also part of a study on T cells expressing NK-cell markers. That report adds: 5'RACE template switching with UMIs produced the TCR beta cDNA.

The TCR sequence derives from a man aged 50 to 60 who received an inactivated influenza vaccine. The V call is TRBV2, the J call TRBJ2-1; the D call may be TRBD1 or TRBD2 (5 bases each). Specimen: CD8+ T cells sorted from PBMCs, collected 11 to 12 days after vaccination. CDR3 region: CATISRGDENEQFF. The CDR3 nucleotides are TGTGCCACCATATCGAGGGGAGATGAGAATGAGCAGTTCTTC.